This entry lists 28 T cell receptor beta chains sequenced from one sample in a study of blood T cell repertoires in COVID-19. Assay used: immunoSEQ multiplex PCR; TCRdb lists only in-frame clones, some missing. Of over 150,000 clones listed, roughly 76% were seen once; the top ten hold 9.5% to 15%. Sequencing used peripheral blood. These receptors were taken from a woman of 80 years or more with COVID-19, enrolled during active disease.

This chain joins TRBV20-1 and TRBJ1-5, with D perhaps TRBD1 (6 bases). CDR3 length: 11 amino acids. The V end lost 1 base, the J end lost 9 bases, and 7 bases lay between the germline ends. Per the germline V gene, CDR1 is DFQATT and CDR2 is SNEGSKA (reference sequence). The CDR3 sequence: CSARVGGPQHF. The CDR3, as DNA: TGCAGTGCTAGAGTAGGGGGGCCCCAGCATTTT.

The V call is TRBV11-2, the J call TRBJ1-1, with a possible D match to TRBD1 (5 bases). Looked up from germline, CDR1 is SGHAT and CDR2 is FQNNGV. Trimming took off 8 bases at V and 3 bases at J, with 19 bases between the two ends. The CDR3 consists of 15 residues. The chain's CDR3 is CASFQWGPAHTEAFF. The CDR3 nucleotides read TGTGCCAGCTTCCAGTGGGGCCCGGCCCACACTGAAGCTTTCTTT. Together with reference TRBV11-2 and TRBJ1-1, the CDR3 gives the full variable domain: EAGVAQSPRYKIIEKRQSVAFWCNPISGHATLYWYQQILGQGPKLLIQFQNNGVVDDSQLPKDRFSAERLKGVDSTLKIQPAKLEDSAVYLCASFQWGPAHTEAFFGQGTRLTVV.

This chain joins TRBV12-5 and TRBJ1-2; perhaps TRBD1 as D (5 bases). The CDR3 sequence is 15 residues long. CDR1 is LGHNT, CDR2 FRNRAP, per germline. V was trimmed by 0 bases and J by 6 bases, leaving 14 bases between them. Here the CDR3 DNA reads TGTGCTAGTGGTTTGGTAACGGCAGGGCGGAATGGCTACACCTTC. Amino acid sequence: CASGLVTAGRNGYTF.

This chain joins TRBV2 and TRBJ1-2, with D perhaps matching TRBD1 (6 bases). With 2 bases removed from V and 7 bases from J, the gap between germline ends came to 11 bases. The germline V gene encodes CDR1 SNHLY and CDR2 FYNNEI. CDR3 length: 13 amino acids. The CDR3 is CASSELAGVGYTF. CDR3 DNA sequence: TGTGCCAGCAGTGAATTGGCAGGGGTTGGCTACACCTTC. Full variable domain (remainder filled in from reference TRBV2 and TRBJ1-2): EPEVTQTPSHQVTQMGQEVILRCVPISNHLYFYWYRQILGQKVEFLVSFYNNEISEKSEIFDDQFSVERPDGSNFTLKIRSTKLEDSAMYFCASSELAGVGYTFGSGTRLTVV.

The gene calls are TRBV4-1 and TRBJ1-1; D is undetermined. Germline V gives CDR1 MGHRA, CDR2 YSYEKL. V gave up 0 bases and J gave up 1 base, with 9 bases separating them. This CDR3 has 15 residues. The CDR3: CASSQDLSGNTEAFF. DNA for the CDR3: TGCGCCAGCAGCCAAGATCTGTCCGGGAACACTGAAGCTTTCTTT.

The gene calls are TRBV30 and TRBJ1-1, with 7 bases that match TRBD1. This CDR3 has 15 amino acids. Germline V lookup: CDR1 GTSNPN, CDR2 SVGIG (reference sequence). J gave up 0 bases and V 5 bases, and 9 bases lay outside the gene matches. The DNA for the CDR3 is TGTGCCTGGTATTCAGGGGGAGGAGTGAACACTGAAGCTTTCTTT. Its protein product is CAWYSGGGVNTEAFF.

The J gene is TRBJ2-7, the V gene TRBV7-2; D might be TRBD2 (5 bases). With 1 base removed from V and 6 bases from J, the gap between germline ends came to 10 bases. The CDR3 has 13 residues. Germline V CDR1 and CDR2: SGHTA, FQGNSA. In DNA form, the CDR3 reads TGTGCCAGCAGCTTAGGAGGGATCGGCGAGCAGTACTTC. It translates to CASSLGGIGEQYF.

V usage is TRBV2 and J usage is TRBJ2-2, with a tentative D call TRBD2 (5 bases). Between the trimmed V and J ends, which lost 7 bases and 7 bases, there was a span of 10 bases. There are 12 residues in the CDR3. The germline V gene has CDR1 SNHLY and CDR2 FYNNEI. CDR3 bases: TGTGCCAGCAAACTAGATTTCGGGGAGCTGTTTTTT. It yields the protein CASKLDFGELFF.

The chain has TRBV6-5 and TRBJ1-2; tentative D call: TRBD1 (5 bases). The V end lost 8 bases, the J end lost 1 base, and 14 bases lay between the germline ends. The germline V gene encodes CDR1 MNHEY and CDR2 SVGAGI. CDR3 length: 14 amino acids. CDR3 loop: CASHLRGSNYGYTF. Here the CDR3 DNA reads TGTGCCAGCCATCTCCGGGGGAGTAACTATGGCTACACCTTC.

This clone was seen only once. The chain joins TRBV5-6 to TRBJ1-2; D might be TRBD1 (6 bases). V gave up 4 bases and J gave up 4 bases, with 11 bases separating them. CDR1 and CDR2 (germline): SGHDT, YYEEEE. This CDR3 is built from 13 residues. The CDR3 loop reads CASSTSQGYGYTF. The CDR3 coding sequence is TGTGCCAGCAGCACGTCACAGGGCTATGGCTACACCTTC.

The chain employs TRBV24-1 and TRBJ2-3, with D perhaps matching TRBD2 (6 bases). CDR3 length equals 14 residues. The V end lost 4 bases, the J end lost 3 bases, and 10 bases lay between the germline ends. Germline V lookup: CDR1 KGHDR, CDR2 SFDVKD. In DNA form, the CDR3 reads TGTGCCACCAGTGAGACGGGAGTGACAGATACGCAGTATTTT. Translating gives CATSETGVTDTQYF.

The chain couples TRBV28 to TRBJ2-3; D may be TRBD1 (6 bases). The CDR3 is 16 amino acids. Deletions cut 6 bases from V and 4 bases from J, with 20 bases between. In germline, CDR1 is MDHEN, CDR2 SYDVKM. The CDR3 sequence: CASSHGQLYPPDTQYF. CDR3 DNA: TGTGCCAGCAGCCACGGACAGCTCTACCCCCCAGATACGCAGTATTTT.

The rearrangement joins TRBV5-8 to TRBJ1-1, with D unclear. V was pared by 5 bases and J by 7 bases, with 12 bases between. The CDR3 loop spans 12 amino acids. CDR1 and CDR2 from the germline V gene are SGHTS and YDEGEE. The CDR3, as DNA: TGTGCCAGCAGGGGCTTTTCGAATGAAGCTTTCTTT. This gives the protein CASRGFSNEAFF.

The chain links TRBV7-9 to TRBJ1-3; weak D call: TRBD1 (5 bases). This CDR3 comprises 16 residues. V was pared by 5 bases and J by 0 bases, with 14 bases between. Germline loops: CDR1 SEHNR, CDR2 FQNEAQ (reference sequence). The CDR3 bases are TGTGCCAGCAGCCAACCAACAGGCTCCTCTGGAAACACCATATATTTT. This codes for CASSQPTGSSGNTIYF.

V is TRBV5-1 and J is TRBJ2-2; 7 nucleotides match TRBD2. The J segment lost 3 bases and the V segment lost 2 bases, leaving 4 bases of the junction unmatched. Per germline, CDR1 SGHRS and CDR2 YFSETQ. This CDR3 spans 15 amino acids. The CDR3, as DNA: TGCGCCAGCAGCTTCGGCGGGAGTGACACCGGGGAGCTGTTTTTT. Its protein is CASSFGGSDTGELFF.

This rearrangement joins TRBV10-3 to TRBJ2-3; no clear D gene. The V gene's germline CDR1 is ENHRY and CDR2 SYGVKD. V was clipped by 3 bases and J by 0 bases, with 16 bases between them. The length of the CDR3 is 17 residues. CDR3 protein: CAISDVAGPFSTDTQYF. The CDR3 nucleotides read TGTGCCATCAGTGATGTCGCAGGCCCTTTTAGCACAGATACGCAGTATTTT.

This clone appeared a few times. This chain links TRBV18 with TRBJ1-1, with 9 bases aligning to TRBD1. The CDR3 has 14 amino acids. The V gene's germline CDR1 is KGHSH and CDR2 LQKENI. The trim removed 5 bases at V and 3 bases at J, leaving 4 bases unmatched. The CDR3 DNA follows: TGTGCCAGCTCAAGGGACAGGGCCTACACTGAAGCTTTCTTT. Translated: CASSRDRAYTEAFF.

The CDR3, as DNA: TGTGCCAGCAGCGTTGCCGGGACAGATAATTCACCCCTCCACTTT. Encoded protein: CASSVAGTDNSPLHF. The chain combines TRBV9 with TRBJ1-6; TRBD1 agrees at 7 bases. Losses at the gene ends were 2 bases for V and 5 bases for J; bases not matched to a gene: 4. The germline V gene has CDR1 SGDLS and CDR2 YYNGEE. The CDR3 covers 15 residues.

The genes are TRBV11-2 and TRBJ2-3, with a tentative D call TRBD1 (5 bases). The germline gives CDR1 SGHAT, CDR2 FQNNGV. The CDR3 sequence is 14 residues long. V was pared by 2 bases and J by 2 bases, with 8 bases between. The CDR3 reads CASSLWGPTDTQYF. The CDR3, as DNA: TGTGCCAGCAGCTTATGGGGCCCCACAGATACGCAGTATTTT.

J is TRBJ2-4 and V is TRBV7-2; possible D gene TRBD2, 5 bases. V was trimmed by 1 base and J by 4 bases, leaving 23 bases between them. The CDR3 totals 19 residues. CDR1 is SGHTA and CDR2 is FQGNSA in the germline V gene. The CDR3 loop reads CASSLDLGRNSGKKNIQYF. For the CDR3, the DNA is TGTGCCAGCAGCTTAGACCTGGGCCGTAACAGCGGCAAGAAAAACATTCAGTACTTC.

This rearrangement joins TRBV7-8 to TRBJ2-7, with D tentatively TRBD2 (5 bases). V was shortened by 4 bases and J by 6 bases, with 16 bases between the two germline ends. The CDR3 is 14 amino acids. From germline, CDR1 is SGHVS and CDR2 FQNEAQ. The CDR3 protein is CASSSWTEAPEQYF. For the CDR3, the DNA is TGTGCCAGCAGCTCCTGGACGGAGGCCCCCGAGCAGTACTTC. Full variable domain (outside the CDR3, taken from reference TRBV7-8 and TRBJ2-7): GAGVSQSPRYKVAKRGQDVALRCDPISGHVSLFWYQQALGQGPEFLTYFQNEAQLDKSGLPSDRFFAERPEGSVSTLKIQRTQQEDSAVYLCASSSWTEAPEQYFGPGTRLTVT.

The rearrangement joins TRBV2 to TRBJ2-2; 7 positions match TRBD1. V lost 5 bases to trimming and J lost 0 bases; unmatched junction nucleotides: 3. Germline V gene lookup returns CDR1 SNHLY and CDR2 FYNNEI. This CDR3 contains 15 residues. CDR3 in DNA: TGTGCCAGCAGTCCCCAGGGGGCGAACACCGGGGAGCTGTTTTTT. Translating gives CASSPQGANTGELFF.

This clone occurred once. The chain's CDR3 is CASSLRSTGELFF. The CDR3 DNA reads TGTGCCAGCAGCCTTCGGAGCACCGGGGAGCTGTTTTTT. The rearrangement uses TRBV11-2 and TRBJ2-2, with D unclear. Trimming removed 5 bases at V and 4 bases at J, with 8 bases between. The germline CDR1 and CDR2 sequences are SGHAT and FQNNGV. CDR3 length: 13 residues.

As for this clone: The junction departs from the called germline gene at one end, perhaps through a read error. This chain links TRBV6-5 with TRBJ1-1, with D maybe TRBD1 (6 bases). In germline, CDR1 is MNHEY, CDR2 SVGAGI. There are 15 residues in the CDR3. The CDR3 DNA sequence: TGTGCCCGCAGTTACGGGCGGGGGGGGCGGACTGAAGCTTTCTTT. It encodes CARSYGRGGRTEAFF.

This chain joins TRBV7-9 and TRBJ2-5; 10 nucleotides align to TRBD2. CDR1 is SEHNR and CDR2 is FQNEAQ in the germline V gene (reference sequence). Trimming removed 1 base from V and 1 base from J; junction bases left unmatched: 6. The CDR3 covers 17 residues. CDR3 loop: CASSLGSSGGLQETQYF. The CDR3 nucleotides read TGTGCCAGCAGCTTAGGAAGTAGCGGGGGGCTCCAAGAGACCCAGTACTTC.

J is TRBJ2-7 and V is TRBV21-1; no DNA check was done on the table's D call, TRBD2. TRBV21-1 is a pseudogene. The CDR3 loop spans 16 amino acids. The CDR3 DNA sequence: TGTGCCAGCAGCCTTGGCCGGGAGGGCGAGTCCTACGAGCAGTACTTC. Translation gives CASSLGREGESYEQYF.

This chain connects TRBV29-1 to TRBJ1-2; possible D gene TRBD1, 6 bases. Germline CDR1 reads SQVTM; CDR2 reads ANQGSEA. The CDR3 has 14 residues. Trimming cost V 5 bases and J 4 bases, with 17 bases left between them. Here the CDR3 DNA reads TGCAGCGTTTACGCGGGGGGCAGTGGCTATGGCTACACCTTC. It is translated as CSVYAGGSGYGYTF. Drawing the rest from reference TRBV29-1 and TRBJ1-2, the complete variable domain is SAVISQKPSRDICQRGTSLTIQCQVDSQVTMMFWYRQQPGQSLTLIATANQGSEATYESGFVIDKFPISRPNLTFSTLTVSNMSPEDSSIYLCSVYAGGSGYGYTFGSGTRLTVV.

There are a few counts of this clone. The CDR3 sequence is CASRTGTNQPQHF. CDR3 in DNA: TGTGCCAGCAGGACAGGGACCAATCAGCCCCAGCATTTT. V gene TRBV27 combines with J gene TRBJ1-5; 7 nucleotides line up with TRBD1. The CDR3 spans 13 residues. The V gene end was trimmed by 6 bases and the J gene end by 3 bases; junction bases not matched to a gene: 2. Germline loops: CDR1 MNHEY, CDR2 SMNVEV (reference sequence).